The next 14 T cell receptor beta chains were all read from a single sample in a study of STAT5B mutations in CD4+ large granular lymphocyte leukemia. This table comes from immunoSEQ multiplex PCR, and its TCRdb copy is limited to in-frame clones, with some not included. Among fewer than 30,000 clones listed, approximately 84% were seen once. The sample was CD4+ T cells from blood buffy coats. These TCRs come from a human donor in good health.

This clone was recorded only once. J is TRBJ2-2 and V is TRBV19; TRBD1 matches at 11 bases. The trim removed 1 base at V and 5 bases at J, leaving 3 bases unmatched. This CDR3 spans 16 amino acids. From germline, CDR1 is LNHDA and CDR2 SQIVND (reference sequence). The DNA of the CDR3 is TGTGCCAGTAGTATAGGTGGACAGGGGGCTACCGGGGAGCTGTTTTTT. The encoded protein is CASSIGGQGATGELFF.

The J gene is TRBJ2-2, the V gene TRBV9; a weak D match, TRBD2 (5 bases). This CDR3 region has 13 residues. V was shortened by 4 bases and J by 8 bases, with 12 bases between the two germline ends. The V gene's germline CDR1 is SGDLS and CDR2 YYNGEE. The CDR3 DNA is TGTGCCAGCAGCTGGAGGACGGTTGGGGAGCTGTTTTTT. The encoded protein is CASSWRTVGELFF.

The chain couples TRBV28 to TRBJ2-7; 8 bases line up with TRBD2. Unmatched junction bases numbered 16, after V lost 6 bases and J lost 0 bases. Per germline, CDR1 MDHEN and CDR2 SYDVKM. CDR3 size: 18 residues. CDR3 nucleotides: TGTGCCAGCAGCCCACTGTGGACGGGAGGGATTCCCTCCTACGAGCAGTACTTC. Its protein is CASSPLWTGGIPSYEQYF. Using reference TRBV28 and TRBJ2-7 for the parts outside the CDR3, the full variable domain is DVKVTQSSRYLVKRTGEKVFLECVQDMDHENMFWYRQDPGLGLRLIYFSYDVKMKEKGDIPEGYSVSREKKERFSLILESASTNQTSMYLCASSPLWTGGIPSYEQYFGPGTRLTVT.

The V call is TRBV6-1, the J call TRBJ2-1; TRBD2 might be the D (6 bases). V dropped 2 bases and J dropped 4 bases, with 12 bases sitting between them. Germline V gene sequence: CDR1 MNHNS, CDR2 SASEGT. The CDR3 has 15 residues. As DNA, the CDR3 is TGTGCCAGCAGTGAAACTAGCCTGGCGTACAATGAGCAGTTCTTC. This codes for CASSETSLAYNEQFF.

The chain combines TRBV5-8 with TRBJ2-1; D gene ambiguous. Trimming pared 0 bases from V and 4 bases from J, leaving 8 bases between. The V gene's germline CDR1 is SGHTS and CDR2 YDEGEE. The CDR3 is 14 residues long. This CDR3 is CASSLANYYNEQFF. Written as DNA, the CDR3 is TGTGCCAGCAGCTTGGCCAACTATTACAATGAGCAGTTCTTC.

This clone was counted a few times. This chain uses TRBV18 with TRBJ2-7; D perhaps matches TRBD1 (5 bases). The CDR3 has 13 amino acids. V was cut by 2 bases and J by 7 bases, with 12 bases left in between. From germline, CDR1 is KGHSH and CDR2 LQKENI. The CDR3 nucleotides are TGTGCCAGCTCACCAGCAGGGTGGGATGAGCAGTACTTC. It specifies CASSPAGWDEQYF.

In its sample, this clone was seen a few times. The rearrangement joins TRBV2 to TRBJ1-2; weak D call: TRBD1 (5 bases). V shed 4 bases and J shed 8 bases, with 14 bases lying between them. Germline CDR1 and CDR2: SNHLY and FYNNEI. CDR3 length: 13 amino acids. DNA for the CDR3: TGTGCCAGCAGTGCCCAGGGATTAGGAGGCTACACCTTC. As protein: CASSAQGLGGYTF.

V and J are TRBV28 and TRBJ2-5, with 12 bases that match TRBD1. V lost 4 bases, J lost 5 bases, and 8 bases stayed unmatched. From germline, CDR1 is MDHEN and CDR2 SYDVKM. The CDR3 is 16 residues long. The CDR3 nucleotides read TGTGCCAGCAGTTCACAGGGACAGGGGGCGCATGAGACCCAGTACTTC. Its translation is CASSSQGQGAHETQYF.

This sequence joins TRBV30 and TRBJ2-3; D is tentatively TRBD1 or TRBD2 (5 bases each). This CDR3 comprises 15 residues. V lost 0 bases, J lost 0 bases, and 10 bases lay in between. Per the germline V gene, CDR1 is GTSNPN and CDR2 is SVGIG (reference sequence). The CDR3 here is CAWSVLGASTDTQYF. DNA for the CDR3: TGTGCCTGGAGTGTACTAGGGGCTAGCACAGATACGCAGTATTTT.

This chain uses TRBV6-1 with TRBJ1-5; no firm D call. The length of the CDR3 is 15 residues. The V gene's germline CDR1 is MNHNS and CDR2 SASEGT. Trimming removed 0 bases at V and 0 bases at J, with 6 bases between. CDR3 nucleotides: TGTGCCAGCAGTGAAGCCCGGCATAGCAATCAGCCCCAGCATTTT. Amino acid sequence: CASSEARHSNQPQHF.

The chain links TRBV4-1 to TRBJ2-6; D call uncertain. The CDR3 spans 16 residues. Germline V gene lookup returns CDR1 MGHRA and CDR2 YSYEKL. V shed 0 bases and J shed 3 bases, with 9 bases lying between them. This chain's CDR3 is CASSQEGSGGANVLTF. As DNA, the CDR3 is TGCGCCAGCAGCCAAGAGGGGTCCGGTGGGGCCAACGTCCTGACTTTC.

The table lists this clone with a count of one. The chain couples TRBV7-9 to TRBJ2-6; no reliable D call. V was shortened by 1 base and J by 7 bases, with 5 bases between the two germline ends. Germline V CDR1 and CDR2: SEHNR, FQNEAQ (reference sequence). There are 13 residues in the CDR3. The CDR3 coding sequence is TGTGCCAGCAGCTTAGGGCACGCCAACGTCCTGACTTTC. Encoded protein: CASSLGHANVLTF.

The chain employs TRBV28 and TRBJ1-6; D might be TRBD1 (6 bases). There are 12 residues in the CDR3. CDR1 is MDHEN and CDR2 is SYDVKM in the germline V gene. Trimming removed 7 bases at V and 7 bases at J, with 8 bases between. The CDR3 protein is CASTTGNSPLHF. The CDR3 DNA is TGTGCCAGCACTACAGGGAATTCACCCCTCCACTTT.

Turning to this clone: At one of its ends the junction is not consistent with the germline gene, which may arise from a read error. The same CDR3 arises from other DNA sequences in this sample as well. CDR3 in amino acids: CASSLASGPGNQPQHF. CDR3 DNA: TGCGCCAGCAGCTTAGCTTCGGGACCGGGCAATCAGCCCCAGCATTTT. The chain is built from TRBV7-2 and TRBJ1-5, with a weak D call TRBD1 (5 bases). The CDR3 is 16 amino acids. CDR1 is SGHTA and CDR2 is FQGNSA in the germline V gene.